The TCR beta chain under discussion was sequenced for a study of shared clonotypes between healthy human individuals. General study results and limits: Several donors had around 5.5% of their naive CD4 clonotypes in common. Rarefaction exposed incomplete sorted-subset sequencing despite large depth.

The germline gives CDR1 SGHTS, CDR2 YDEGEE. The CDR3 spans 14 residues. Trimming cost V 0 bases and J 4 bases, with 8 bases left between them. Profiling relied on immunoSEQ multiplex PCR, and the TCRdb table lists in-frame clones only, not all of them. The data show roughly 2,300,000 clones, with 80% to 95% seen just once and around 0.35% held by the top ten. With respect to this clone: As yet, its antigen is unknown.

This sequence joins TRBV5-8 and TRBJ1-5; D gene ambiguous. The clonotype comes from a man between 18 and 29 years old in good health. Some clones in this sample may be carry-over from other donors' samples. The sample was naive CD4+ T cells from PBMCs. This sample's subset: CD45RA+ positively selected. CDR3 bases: TGTGCCAGCAGCTTGGGGGCTTGGAATCAGCCCCAGCATTTT. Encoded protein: CASSLGAWNQPQHF.